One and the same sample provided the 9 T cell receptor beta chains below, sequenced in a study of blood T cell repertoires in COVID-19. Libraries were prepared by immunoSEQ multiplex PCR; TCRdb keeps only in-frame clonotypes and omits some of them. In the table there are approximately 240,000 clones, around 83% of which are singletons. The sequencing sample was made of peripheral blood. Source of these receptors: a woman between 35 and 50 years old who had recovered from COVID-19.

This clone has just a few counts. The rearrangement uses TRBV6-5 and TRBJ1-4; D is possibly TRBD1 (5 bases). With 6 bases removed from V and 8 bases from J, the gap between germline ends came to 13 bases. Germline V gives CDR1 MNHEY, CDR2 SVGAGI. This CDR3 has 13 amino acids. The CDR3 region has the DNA TGTGCCAGCAGACGATCAGGGAGGGAAAAACTGTTTTTT. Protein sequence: CASRRSGREKLFF.

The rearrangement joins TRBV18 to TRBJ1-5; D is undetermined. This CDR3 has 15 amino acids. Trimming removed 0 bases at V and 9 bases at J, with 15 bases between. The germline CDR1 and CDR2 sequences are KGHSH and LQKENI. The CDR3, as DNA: TGTGCCAGCTCACCACCAACGGGGTCCACCGGGCCCCAGCATTTT. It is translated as CASSPPTGSTGPQHF.

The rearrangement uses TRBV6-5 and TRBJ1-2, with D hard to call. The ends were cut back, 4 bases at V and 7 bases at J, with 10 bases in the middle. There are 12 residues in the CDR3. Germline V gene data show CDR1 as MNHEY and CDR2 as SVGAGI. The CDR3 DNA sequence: TGTGCCAGCAGTTTAGGAGCACTTGGCTACACCTTC. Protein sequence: CASSLGALGYTF.

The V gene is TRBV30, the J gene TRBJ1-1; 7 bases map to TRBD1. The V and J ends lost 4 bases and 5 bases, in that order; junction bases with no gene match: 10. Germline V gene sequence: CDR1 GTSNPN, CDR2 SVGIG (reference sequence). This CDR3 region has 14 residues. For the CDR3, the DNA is TGTGCCTGGAATAAAGACAGGGCTGGGACTGAAGCTTTCTTT. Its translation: CAWNKDRAGTEAFF.

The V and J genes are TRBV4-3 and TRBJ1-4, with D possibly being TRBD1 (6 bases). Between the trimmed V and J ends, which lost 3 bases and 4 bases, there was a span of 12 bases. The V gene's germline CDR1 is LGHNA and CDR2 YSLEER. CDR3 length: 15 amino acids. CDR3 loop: CASSQNRDINEKLFF. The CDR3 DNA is TGCGCCAGCAGCCAGAACCGGGACATTAATGAAAAACTGTTTTTT.

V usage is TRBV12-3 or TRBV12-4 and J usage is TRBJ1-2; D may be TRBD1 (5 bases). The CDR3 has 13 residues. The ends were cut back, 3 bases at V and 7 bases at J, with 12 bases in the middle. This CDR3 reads CASSFSQGRGYTF. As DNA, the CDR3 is TGTGCCAGCAGTTTCTCGCAGGGCCGTGGCTACACCTTC.

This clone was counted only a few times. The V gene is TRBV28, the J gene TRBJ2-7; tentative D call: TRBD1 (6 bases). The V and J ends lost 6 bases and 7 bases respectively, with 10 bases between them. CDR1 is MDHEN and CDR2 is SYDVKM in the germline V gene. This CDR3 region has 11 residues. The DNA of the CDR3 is TGTGCCAGCAGGACAGGTGGGGAGCAGTACTTC. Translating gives CASRTGGEQYF.

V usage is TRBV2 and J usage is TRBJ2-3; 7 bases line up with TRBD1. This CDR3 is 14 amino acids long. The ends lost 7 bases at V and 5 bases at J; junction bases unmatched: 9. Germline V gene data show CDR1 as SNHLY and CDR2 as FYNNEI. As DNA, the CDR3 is TGTGCCAGCACCCTAGAGGGGGCGCGAGATACGCAGTATTTT. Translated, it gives CASTLEGARDTQYF.

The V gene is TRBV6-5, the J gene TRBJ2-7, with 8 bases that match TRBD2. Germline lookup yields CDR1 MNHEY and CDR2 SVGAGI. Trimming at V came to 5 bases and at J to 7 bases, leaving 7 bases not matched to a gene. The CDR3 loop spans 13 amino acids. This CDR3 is CASSRGGGEEQYF. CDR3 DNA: TGTGCCAGCAGTCGGGGGGGCGGGGAGGAGCAGTACTTC.